Sequencing of this T cell receptor (beta chain) was carried out in a study of beta chain features in type 1 diabetes. Trimming took off 1 base at V and 4 bases at J, with 7 bases between the two ends. This CDR3 spans 14 amino acids. The germline gives CDR1 SGHTA, CDR2 FQGNSA. General observations from the study: Significant though moderate, a shortening of TCRB CDR3s appeared in all four CD4+ subsets of Type 1 diabetes patients.

Only a few counts were recorded for this clone. Antigen unknown. Expressed TCRB transcripts were sequenced because the isolated RNA had all been reverse transcribed beforehand. Method: immunoSEQ multiplex PCR; TCRdb's copy keeps in-frame clones and lacks some. The sample includes about 340,000 clones, roughly 13% of them seen just once. The specimen sequenced was naive CD4+ T cells from blood. This receptor was obtained from a woman under 30 with type 1 diabetes. The V gene is TRBV7-2, the J gene TRBJ2-2; D gene ambiguous. CDR3 loop: CASSLDPGTGELFF. CDR3 in DNA: TGTGCCAGCAGCTTAGATCCGGGCACCGGGGAGCTGTTTTTT. The whole variable domain, filled in from reference TRBV7-2 and TRBJ2-2, reads GAGVSQSPSNKVTEKGKDVELRCDPISGHTALYWYRQSLGQGLEFLIYFQGNSAPDKSGLPSDRFSAERTGGSVSTLTIQRTQQEDSAVYLCASSLDPGTGELFFGEGSRLTVL.